This T cell receptor (beta chain) stems from a study of blood T cell repertoires in COVID-19. As for the study in general: PBMCs, B-cell-depleted T cells, or T cells provided the cDNA or gDNA that made up the material.

The V end was cut by 3 bases, the J end by 2 bases, with 10 bases between. Germline assignment: CDR1 LNHDA and CDR2 SQIVND (reference sequence). The CDR3 totals 14 residues. Methods used by the authors: Scientists estimated how many nucleated cells there were by amplifying reference gene primers. Generated by immunoSEQ multiplex PCR, the TCRdb table keeps only in-frame clones and is missing some. That table supplies the V and J calls and clone size; D and trimming were determined from the DNA. The sample contains about 140,000 clones, more than 75% of which appear only once. Sequenced sample: peripheral blood. The chain couples TRBV19 to TRBJ2-5; the D is unclear. The TCR comes from a human donor in a cohort sampled during active COVID-19. The CDR3 bases are TGTGCCAGTAGTATGACACGGTGGCAAGAGACCCAGTACTTC. Its translation: CASSMTRWQETQYF. The full variable domain, completed using reference TRBV19 and TRBJ2-5, is DGGITQSPKYLFRKEGQNVTLSCEQNLNHDAMYWYRQDPGQGLRLIYYSQIVNDFQKGDIAEGYSVSREKKESFPLTVTSAQKNPTAFYLCASSMTRWQETQYFGPGTRLLVL.